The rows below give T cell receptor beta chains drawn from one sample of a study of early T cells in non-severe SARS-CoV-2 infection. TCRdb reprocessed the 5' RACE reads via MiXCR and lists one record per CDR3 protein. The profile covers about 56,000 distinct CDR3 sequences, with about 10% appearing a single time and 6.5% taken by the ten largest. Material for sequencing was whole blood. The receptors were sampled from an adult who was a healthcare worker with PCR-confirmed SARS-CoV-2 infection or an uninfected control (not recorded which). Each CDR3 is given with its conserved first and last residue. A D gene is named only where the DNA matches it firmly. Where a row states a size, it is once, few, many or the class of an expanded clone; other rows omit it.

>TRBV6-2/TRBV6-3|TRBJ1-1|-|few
CASLTQPGRPNTEAFF
TGTGCCAGTCTGACCCAACCCGGGCGACCGAACACTGAAGCTTTCTTT
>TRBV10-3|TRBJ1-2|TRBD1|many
CAISWTGEANYGYTF
TGTGCCATCAGTTGGACAGGGGAGGCCAACTATGGCTACACCTTC
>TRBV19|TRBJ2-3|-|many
CASSIRSLADTQYF
TGTGCCAGTAGTATAAGAAGTTTGGCAGATACGCAGTATTTT
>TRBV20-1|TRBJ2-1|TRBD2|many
CSARDPVLAGWGNEQFF
TGCAGTGCTAGAGACCCCGTACTAGCGGGATGGGGTAATGAGCAGTTCTTC
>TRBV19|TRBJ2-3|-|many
CASSLDRDTQYF
TGTGCCAGTAGCCTAGACAGGGATACGCAGTATTTT
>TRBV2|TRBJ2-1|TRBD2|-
CASSATSGSFEFREDEQFF
TGTGCCAGCAGTGCAACTAGCGGGAGTTTCGAATTTCGCGAGGATGAGCAGTTCTTC
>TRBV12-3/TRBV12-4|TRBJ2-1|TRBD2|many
CASSPGLTNNEQFF
TGTGCCAGCAGCCCGGGACTAACGAACAATGAGCAGTTCTTC
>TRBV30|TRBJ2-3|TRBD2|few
CAWTSGSGEDTQYF
TGTGCCTGGACTAGCGGGAGCGGAGAAGATACGCAGTATTTT
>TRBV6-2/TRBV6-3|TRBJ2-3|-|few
CASSHQITDTQYF
TGTGCCAGCAGCCACCAAATCACAGATACGCAGTATTTT
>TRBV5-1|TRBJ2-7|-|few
CASSPPATGEQYF
TGCGCCAGCAGTCCGCCCGCCACGGGAGAGCAGTACTTC
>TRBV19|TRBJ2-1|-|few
CASSIVGGTSEQFF
TGTGCCAGTAGTATAGTTGGGGGGACTTCTGAGCAGTTCTTC
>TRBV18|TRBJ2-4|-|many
CASSPAVKDRNIQYF
TGTGCCAGCTCTCCGGCGGTAAAGGATCGAAACATTCAGTACTTC
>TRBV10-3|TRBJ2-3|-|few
CAIRYLDTQYF
TGTGCCATCAGGTACTTGGATACGCAGTATTTT
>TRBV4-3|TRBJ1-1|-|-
CASSWGLGLNTEAFF
TGCGCCAGCAGTTGGGGCCTGGGTTTGAACACTGAAGCTTTCTTT
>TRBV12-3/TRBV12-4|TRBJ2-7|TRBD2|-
CASSLAAAYEQYF
TGTGCCAGCAGTCTAGCGGCGGCCTACGAGCAGTACTTC
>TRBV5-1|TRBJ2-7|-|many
CASSPGAGISYEQYF
TGCGCCAGCAGCCCGGGGGCGGGAATCTCCTACGAGCAGTACTTC
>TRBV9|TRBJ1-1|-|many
CASSVGRGVNEAFF
TGTGCCAGCAGCGTAGGTCGGGGCGTGAATGAAGCTTTCTTT
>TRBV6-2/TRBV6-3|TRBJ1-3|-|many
CASSYVGNTIYF
TGTGCCAGCAGTTACGTTGGAAACACCATATATTTT
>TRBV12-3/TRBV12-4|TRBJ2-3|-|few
CASNRQEGTDTQYF
TGTGCCAGCAATCGACAGGAGGGCACAGATACGCAGTATTTT
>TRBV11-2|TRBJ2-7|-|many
CASSRGYEQYF
TGTGCCAGCAGCAGAGGCTACGAGCAGTACTTC
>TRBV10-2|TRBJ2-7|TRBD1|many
CAENSEGASYEQYF
TGCGCCGAAAACTCCGAGGGGGCCTCCTACGAGCAGTACTTC
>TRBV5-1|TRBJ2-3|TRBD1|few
CASSLVDRVTDTQYF
TGCGCCAGCAGCTTGGTAGACAGGGTCACAGATACGCAGTATTTT
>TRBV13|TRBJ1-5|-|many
CASSLGAQPQHF
TGTGCCAGCAGCTTAGGGGCACAGCCCCAGCATTTT
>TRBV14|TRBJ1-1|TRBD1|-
CASSQYRGYNTEAFF
TGTGCCAGCAGCCAGTACAGGGGGTATAACACTGAAGCTTTCTTT
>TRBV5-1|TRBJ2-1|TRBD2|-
CASSGGTTNNEQFF
TGCGCCAGCAGCGGGGGGACTACCAACAATGAGCAGTTCTTC
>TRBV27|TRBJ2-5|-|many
CASSAFSLGETQYF
TGTGCCAGCAGCGCTTTCAGTCTCGGGGAGACCCAGTACTTC
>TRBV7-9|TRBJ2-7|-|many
CASSLALRHEQYF
TGTGCCAGCAGCTTAGCGCTAAGGCACGAGCAGTACTTC
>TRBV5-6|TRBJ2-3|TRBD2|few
CASSWGLAGVTDTQYF
TGTGCCAGCAGCTGGGGACTAGCGGGAGTCACAGATACGCAGTATTTT
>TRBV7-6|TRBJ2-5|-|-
CASSREVGYQETQYF
TGTGCCAGCAGCCGAGAAGTGGGGTACCAAGAGACCCAGTACTTC
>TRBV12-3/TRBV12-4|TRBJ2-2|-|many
CASSLRDTGELFF
TGTGCCAGCAGCCTTAGGGACACCGGGGAGCTGTTTTTT
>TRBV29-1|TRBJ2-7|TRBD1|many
CSVVGTGVREQYF
TGCAGCGTTGTAGGAACAGGGGTTCGGGAGCAGTACTTC
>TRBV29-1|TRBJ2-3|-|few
CSVGDTDTQYF
TGCAGCGTCGGTGACACAGATACGCAGTATTTT
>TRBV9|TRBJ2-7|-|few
CASAQTDYEQYF
TGTGCCAGCGCGCAGACAGACTACGAGCAGTACTTC
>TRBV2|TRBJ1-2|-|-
CASSDPYGYTF
TGTGCCAGCAGTGATCCCTATGGCTACACCTTC
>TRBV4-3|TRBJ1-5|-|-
CASSQVIREDQPQHF
TGCGCCAGCAGCCAAGTCATTAGGGAGGATCAGCCCCAGCATTTT
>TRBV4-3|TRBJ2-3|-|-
CASSQDPTLARPDTQYF
TGCGCCAGCAGCCAAGACCCGACTCTCGCGAGGCCGGATACGCAGTATTTT
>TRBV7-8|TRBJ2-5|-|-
CASSLVRSGGRRETQYF
TGTGCCAGCAGCTTAGTCAGGTCCGGTGGGAGGAGAGAGACCCAGTACTTC
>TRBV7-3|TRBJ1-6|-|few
CASSSSQGSNSPLHF
TGTGCCAGCAGCTCCAGCCAGGGTAGCAATTCACCCCTCCACTTT
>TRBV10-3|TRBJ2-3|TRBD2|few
CAISLLADTDTQYF
TGTGCCATCAGCTTACTAGCGGACACAGATACGCAGTATTTT
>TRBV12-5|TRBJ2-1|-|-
CASTSGGLRDNEQFF
TGTGCTAGTACCTCAGGAGGGTTGAGGGACAATGAGCAGTTCTTC
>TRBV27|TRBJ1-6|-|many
CASSLTPYGNSPLHF
TGTGCCAGCAGTTTAACCCCTTACGGAAATTCACCCCTCCACTTT
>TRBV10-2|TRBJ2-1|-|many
CASSVVGSREFLNEQFF
TGCGCCAGCAGTGTTGTCGGGTCGAGGGAGTTCCTCAATGAGCAGTTCTTC
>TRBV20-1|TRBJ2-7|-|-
CSASIIGSYEQYF
TGCAGTGCTAGTATTATCGGGTCCTACGAGCAGTACTTC
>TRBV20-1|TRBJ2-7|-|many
CSARVVFAYEQYF
TGCAGTGCTAGAGTAGTATTCGCCTACGAGCAGTACTTC
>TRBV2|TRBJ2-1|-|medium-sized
CASSEPGGIYNEQFF
TGTGCCAGCAGTGAACCAGGCGGGATTTACAATGAGCAGTTCTTC
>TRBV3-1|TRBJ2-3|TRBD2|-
CASSQDRLANTDTQYF
TGTGCCAGCAGCCAAGATAGACTAGCGAACACAGATACGCAGTATTTT
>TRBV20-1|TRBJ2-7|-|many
CSARDAYEQYF
TGCAGTGCTAGAGACGCCTACGAGCAGTACTTC
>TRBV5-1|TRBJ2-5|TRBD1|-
CASSSQEQGAETQYF
TGCGCCAGCAGCTCCCAAGAACAGGGGGCCGAGACCCAGTACTTC
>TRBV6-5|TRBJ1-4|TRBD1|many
CASSYSGTGEEKLFF
TGTGCCAGCAGTTACTCGGGGACAGGGGAGGAAAAACTGTTTTTT
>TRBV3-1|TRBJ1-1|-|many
CASSQEGRPTEAFF
TGTGCCAGCAGCCAAGAAGGGCGGCCCACTGAAGCTTTCTTT